This T cell receptor (beta chain) derives from a study of T cell responses to AZD1222 COVID-19 vaccine. Study-level points and caveats: Repertoires were collected only later (after the peak T cell response had occurred). Spike was spanned by vaccine-associated CD4 TCRs, with dominance at 160-218 and 743-854.

Comment on this clone: Its matching antigen is unknown.

Data came from immunoSEQ multiplex PCR; TCRdb stores just in-frame clones and leaves some out. The table lists more than 110,000 clones, 89% of them singletons, with 4% to 5% in the top ten. Trimming stripped 2 bases from V and 0 bases from J, with 11 bases between. From germline, CDR1 is LNHDA and CDR2 SQIVND (reference sequence). CDR3 length: 16 amino acids. The sequence came from an adult in good health. V is TRBV19 and J is TRBJ2-4; unclear D gene. Here the sequenced sample was peripheral blood, taken on day 0 of AZD1222 vaccination. CDR3 sequence: CASSIQAPLAKNIQYF. As DNA, the CDR3 is TGTGCCAGTAGTATACAGGCACCTCTAGCCAAAAACATTCAGTACTTC.